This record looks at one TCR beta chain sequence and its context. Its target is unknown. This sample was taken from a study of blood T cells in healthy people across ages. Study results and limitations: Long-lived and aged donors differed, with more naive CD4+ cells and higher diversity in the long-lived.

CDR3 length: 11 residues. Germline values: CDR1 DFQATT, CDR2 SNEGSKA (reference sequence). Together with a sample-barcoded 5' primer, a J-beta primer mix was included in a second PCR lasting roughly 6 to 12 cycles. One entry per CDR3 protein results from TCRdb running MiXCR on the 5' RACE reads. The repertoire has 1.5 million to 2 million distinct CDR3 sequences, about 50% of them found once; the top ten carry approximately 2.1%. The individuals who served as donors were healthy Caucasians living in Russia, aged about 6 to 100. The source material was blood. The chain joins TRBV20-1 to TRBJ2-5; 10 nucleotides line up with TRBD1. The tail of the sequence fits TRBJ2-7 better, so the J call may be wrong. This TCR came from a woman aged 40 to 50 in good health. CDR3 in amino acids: CSPGQGLEQYF. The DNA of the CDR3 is TGCAGTCCGGGACAGGGGCTCGAGCAGTACTTC.